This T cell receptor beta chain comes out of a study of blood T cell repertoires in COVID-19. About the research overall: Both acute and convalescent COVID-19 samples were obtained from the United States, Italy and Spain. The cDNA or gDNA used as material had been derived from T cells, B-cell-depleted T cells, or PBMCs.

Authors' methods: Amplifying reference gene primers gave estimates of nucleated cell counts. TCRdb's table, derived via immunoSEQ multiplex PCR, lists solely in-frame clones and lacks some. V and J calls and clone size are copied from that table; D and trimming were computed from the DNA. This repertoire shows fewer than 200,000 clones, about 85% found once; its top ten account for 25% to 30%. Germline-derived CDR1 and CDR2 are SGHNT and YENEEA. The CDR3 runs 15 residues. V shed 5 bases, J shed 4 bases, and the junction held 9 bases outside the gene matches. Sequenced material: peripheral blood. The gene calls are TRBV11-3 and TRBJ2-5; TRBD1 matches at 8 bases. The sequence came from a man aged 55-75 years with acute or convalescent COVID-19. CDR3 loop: CASSPRQGFVETQYF. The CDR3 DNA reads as TGTGCCAGCAGCCCCCGACAGGGGTTCGTAGAGACCCAGTACTTC.